Below are 18 T cell receptor beta chains sequenced from a single sample in a study of T-cell memory formation after mild COVID-19. TCRdb recomputed calls from the 5' RACE reads with MiXCR, one row per CDR3 protein. The sample consists of more than 200,000 distinct CDR3 sequences, 15% to 20% of them appearing once. Sequencing used PBMCs or a T cell subset sorted from them (not recorded which). The receptors were gathered from a man aged 18 to 29 who had mild COVID-19 (a few samples of this study predate the infection). Cell type and time point are not known.

This clonotype was seen a handful of times. This chain uses TRBV7-2 with TRBJ1-6, with D perhaps TRBD1 (5 bases). Trimming took 1 base from V and 4 from J, leaving 11 bases between them. The CDR3 loop spans 16 amino acids. Per germline, CDR1 SGHTA and CDR2 FQGNSA. The CDR3 region has the DNA TGTGCCAGCAGCTTAGGGGGGATTAGTTATAATTCACCCCTCCACTTT. Translation: CASSLGGISYNSPLHF.

The CDR3, as DNA: TGTGCCAGCAGCCTGTATCCCACCGGGGAGCTGTTTTTT. Amino acid sequence: CASSLYPTGELFF. The gene calls are TRBV7-2 and TRBJ2-2; D remains ambiguous. The germline V gene encodes CDR1 SGHTA and CDR2 FQGNSA. The CDR3 extends over 13 amino acids. With 5 bases removed from V and 4 bases from J, the gap between germline ends came to 8 bases.

This clonotype occurred many times. This chain joins TRBV7-3 and TRBJ2-4; D is unclear. Trimming removed 1 base from V and 5 bases from J, with 6 bases in between. The CDR3 is 13 amino acids. Germline V gene data show CDR1 as SGHTA and CDR2 as FQGTGA. CDR3 bases: TGTGCCAGCAGCTTAAAAGGAGAAAACATTCAGTACTTC. The encoded protein is CASSLKGENIQYF.

This clonotype was counted between two and nine times. The chain has TRBV20-1 and TRBJ2-7; D ambiguous. CDR3 length: 14 residues. Germline loops: CDR1 DFQATT, CDR2 SNEGSKA (reference sequence). V shed 2 bases and J shed 3 bases, with 14 bases lying between them. The DNA of the CDR3 is TGCAGTGCTAGACTGTCAGGTGGGGTCTACGAGCAGTACGTC. This translates into CSARLSGGVYEQYV.

The table lists this clonotype with a few counts. The V and J genes are TRBV6-5 and TRBJ1-1; 10 bases are a match to TRBD1. Germline CDR1 is MNHEY and CDR2 is SVGAGI. The V segment lost 8 bases and the J segment 0 bases; nucleotides outside the gene matches: 6. The CDR3 length is 15 residues. CDR3 nucleotides: TGTGCCAGCCGGTGGGACAGGGGCCTGAACACTGAAGCTTTCTTT. It codes for CASRWDRGLNTEAFF.

The table lists this clonotype with many counts. The DNA of the CDR3 is TGTGCCAGCAGCTTCTTAGGTAATGAGCAGTTCTTC. It codes for CASSFLGNEQFF. This chain links TRBV5-6 with TRBJ2-1; D unclear. Looked up from germline, CDR1 is SGHDT and CDR2 is YYEEEE. The CDR3 is 12 residues long. Deletions cut 2 bases from V and 7 bases from J, with 7 bases between.

V gene TRBV7-2 combines with J gene TRBJ1-2; the D is unclear. Trimming removed 2 bases at V and 8 bases at J, with 9 bases between. CDR1 SGHTA and CDR2 FQGNSA come from the germline V gene. This CDR3 contains 12 residues. This CDR3 is CASSLSMGGYTF. The DNA of the CDR3 is TGTGCCAGCAGCTTAAGTATGGGCGGCTACACCTTC. Looking up the rest from reference TRBV7-2 and TRBJ1-2 gives the full variable domain: GAGVSQSPSNKVTEKGKDVELRCDPISGHTALYWYRQSLGQGLEFLIYFQGNSAPDKSGLPSDRFSAERTGGSVSTLTIQRTQQEDSAVYLCASSLSMGGYTFGSGTRLTVV.

This clonotype was found a few times. The V call is TRBV20-1, the J call TRBJ2-5; D unresolved. Germline V CDR1 and CDR2: DFQATT, SNEGSKA (reference sequence). The CDR3 sequence is 12 residues long. Trimming took off 2 bases at V and 5 bases at J, with 9 bases between the two ends. The CDR3 protein is CSARTFLETQYF. The DNA of the CDR3 is TGCAGTGCTAGAACCTTTTTGGAGACCCAGTACTTC.

This clonotype appeared many times. The V gene is TRBV4-2, the J gene TRBJ2-3; D possibly uses TRBD1 or TRBD2 (5 bases each). The V end was cut by 4 bases, the J end by 3 bases, with 11 bases between. The germline gives CDR1 LGHNA, CDR2 YNFKEQ. CDR3 length equals 14 residues. The CDR3 reads CASSRDEGTDTQYF. DNA for the CDR3: TGTGCCAGCAGCCGGGACGAAGGGACAGATACGCAGTATTTT.

V usage is TRBV7-2 and J usage is TRBJ1-4; D may be TRBD1 (6 bases). This CDR3 has 13 residues. Germline V gene data show CDR1 as SGHTA and CDR2 as FQGNSA. The V end was cut by 8 bases, the J end by 12 bases, with 19 bases between. CDR3 bases: TGTGCCAGCGGATTACAGGGTCGTGGTGAACTGTTTTTT. It codes for CASGLQGRGELFF.

This clonotype occurred a few times. The chain recombines TRBV5-1 with TRBJ2-5, with D possibly called TRBD1 or TRBD2 (6 bases each). Trimming took 2 bases from V and 5 from J, leaving 10 bases between them. The CDR3 totals 13 residues. CDR1 and CDR2 from the germline V gene are SGHRS and YFSETQ. The CDR3 here is CASSLPGAETQYF. In DNA form, the CDR3 reads TGCGCCAGCAGCTTACCGGGGGCGGAGACCCAGTACTTC. The full variable domain, its missing parts supplied by reference TRBV5-1 and TRBJ2-5, is KAGVTQTPRYLIKTRGQQVTLSCSPISGHRSVSWYQQTPGQGLQFLFEYFSETQRNKGNFPGRFSGRQFSNSRSEMNVSTLELGDSALYLCASSLPGAETQYFGPGTRLLVL.

This clonotype was detected many times. The chain links TRBV7-2 to TRBJ2-1; no clear D gene. Germline V gives CDR1 SGHTA, CDR2 FQGNSA. The CDR3 runs 14 residues. The ends were cut back, 2 bases at V and 10 bases at J, with 15 bases in the middle. CDR3 in DNA: TGTGCCAGCAGCTTATCCCCAGCGAAGCAGGAGCAGTTCTTC. Translating it yields CASSLSPAKQEQFF.

This clonotype was detected a few times. This sequence joins TRBV11-2 and TRBJ2-7; 8 bases are a match to TRBD1. V trimming: 1 base; J trimming: 5 bases; junction bases outside the gene matches: 7. The CDR3 is 15 residues long. The germline V gene has CDR1 SGHAT and CDR2 FQNNGV. The CDR3 is CASSLGHGQGNEQYF. The CDR3, as DNA: TGTGCCAGCAGCTTAGGGCACGGACAGGGAAACGAGCAGTACTTC.

The chain is built from TRBV27 and TRBJ2-7, with 9 bases identical to TRBD1. Germline CDR1 is MNHEY and CDR2 is SMNVEV (reference sequence). With 5 bases clipped from V and 3 bases from J, the junction kept 8 bases outside the gene matches. CDR3 size: 15 residues. CDR3 in amino acids: CASSRSGDRDYEQYF. CDR3 sequence (DNA): TGTGCCAGCAGTCGGAGTGGGGACAGGGACTACGAGCAGTACTTC.

The J gene is TRBJ2-3, the V gene TRBV20-1; a weak D match, TRBD2 (6 bases). The CDR3 is made up of 12 amino acids. The V end lost 7 bases, the J end lost 3 bases, and 11 bases lay between the germline ends. Per the germline V gene, CDR1 is DFQATT and CDR2 is SNEGSKA (reference sequence). The CDR3 is CSGGLLTDTQYF. CDR3 bases: TGCAGTGGGGGACTGCTAACAGATACGCAGTATTTT.

This clonotype was picked up many times. This chain joins TRBV5-1 and TRBJ2-7; unclear D gene. CDR1 is SGHRS, CDR2 YFSETQ, per germline. The CDR3 runs to 15 residues. With 2 bases removed from V and 3 bases from J, the gap between germline ends came to 15 bases. The CDR3 coding sequence is TGCGCCAGCAGCTTTGACATCCGTAAGATCTACGAGCAGTACTTC. Residues: CASSFDIRKIYEQYF.

This clonotype turned up a few times. The V and J genes are TRBV20-1 and TRBJ1-2; a weak D match, TRBD1 (5 bases). Germline values: CDR1 DFQATT, CDR2 SNEGSKA (reference sequence). The V gene lost 0 bases and the J gene lost 6 bases, with 11 bases spanning the gap. This CDR3 comprises 13 residues. This CDR3 reads CSARDPGQDGYTF. CDR3 nucleotides: TGCAGTGCTAGAGATCCGGGGCAGGATGGCTACACCTTC.

This clonotype turned up a few times. The chain joins TRBV4-1 to TRBJ1-1, with 7 bases fitting TRBD1. Germline V gene sequence: CDR1 MGHRA, CDR2 YSYEKL. V was pared by 6 bases and J by 0 bases, with 4 bases of the junction left unmatched. The CDR3 length is 14 residues. CDR3 region: CASRPQGMNTEAFF. The CDR3 nucleotides read TGCGCCAGCAGGCCACAGGGGATGAACACTGAAGCTTTCTTT.